This TCR beta chain was sequenced for a study of blood T cell repertoires in COVID-19. V was clipped by 1 base and J by 0 bases, with 9 bases between them. Germline V lookup: CDR1 SGHTA, CDR2 FQGTGA. The CDR3 runs to 15 residues. Only in-frame clones appear in the TCRdb table, and some are missing; sequencing was by immunoSEQ multiplex PCR. The repertoire has 200,000 to 250,000 clones, 86% of them found once; the top ten carry 6.2%. The clonotype comes from a man in his sixties with acute or convalescent COVID-19. The sample consisted of peripheral blood. The rearrangement links TRBV7-3 to TRBJ1-1; D unresolved. The CDR3 DNA reads TGTGCCAGCAGCTTAATCGGCGGAGTGAACACTGAAGCTTTCTTT. It is translated as CASSLIGGVNTEAFF. Looking up the rest from reference TRBV7-3 and TRBJ1-1 gives the full variable domain: GAGVSQTPSNKVTEKGKYVELRCDPISGHTALYWYRQSLGQGPEFLIYFQGTGAADDSGLPNDRFFAVRPEGSVSTLKIQRTERGDSAVYLCASSLIGGVNTEAFFGQGTRLTVV.